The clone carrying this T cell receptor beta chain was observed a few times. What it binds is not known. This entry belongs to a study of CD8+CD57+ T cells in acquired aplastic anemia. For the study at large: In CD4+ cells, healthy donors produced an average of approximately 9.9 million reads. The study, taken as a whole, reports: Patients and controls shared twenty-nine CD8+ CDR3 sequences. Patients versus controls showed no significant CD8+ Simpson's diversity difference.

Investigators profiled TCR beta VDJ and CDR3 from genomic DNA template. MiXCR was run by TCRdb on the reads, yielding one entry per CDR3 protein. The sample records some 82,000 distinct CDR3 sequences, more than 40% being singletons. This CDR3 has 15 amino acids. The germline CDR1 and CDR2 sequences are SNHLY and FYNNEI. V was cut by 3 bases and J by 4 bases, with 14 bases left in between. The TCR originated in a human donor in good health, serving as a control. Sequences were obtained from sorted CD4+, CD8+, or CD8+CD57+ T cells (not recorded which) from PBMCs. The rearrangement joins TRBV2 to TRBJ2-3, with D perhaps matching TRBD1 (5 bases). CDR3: CASSDNLPGSDTQYF. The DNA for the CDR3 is TGTGCCAGCAGTGATAATCTTCCAGGGTCAGATACGCAGTATTTT.